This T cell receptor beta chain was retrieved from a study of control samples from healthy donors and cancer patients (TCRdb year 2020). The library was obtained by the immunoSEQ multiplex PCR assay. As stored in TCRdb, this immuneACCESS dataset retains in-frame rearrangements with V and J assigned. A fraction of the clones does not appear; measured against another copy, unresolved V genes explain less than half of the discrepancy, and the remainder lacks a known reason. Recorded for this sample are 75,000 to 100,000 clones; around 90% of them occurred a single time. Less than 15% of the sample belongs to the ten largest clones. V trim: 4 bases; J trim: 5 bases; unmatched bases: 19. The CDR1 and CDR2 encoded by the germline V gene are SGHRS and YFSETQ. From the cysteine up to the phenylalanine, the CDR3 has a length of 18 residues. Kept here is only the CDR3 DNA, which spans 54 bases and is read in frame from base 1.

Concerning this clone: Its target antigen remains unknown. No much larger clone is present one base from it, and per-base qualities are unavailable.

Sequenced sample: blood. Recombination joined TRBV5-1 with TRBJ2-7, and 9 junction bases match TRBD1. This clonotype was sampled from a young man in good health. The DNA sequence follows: TGCGCCAGCAGCATATATGGTCGCTGGACAGGGGACCCCCACGAGCAGTACTTC. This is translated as CASSIYGRWTGDPHEQYF.